This TCR beta chain was obtained from a study of control samples from healthy donors and cancer patients. This CDR3 spans 14 amino acids. CDR1 is KGHSH and CDR2 is LQKENI in the germline V gene. With 4 bases clipped from V and 3 bases from J, the junction kept 5 bases outside the gene matches. TCRdb's table, derived via immunoSEQ multiplex PCR, lists solely in-frame clones and lacks some. The repertoire has under 65,000 clones, 80% to 90% of them found once; the top ten carry less than 3.5%. This clone is a singleton in its sample. The chain combines TRBV18 with TRBJ1-2; TRBD1 aligns across 7 bases. Sequences were obtained from PBMCs. The source of this sequence is a woman aged 45-60 years with lung cancer. The CDR3 DNA reads TGTGCCAGCTCACAAACCGGGACAGACTATGGCTACACCTTC. Residues: CASSQTGTDYGYTF.